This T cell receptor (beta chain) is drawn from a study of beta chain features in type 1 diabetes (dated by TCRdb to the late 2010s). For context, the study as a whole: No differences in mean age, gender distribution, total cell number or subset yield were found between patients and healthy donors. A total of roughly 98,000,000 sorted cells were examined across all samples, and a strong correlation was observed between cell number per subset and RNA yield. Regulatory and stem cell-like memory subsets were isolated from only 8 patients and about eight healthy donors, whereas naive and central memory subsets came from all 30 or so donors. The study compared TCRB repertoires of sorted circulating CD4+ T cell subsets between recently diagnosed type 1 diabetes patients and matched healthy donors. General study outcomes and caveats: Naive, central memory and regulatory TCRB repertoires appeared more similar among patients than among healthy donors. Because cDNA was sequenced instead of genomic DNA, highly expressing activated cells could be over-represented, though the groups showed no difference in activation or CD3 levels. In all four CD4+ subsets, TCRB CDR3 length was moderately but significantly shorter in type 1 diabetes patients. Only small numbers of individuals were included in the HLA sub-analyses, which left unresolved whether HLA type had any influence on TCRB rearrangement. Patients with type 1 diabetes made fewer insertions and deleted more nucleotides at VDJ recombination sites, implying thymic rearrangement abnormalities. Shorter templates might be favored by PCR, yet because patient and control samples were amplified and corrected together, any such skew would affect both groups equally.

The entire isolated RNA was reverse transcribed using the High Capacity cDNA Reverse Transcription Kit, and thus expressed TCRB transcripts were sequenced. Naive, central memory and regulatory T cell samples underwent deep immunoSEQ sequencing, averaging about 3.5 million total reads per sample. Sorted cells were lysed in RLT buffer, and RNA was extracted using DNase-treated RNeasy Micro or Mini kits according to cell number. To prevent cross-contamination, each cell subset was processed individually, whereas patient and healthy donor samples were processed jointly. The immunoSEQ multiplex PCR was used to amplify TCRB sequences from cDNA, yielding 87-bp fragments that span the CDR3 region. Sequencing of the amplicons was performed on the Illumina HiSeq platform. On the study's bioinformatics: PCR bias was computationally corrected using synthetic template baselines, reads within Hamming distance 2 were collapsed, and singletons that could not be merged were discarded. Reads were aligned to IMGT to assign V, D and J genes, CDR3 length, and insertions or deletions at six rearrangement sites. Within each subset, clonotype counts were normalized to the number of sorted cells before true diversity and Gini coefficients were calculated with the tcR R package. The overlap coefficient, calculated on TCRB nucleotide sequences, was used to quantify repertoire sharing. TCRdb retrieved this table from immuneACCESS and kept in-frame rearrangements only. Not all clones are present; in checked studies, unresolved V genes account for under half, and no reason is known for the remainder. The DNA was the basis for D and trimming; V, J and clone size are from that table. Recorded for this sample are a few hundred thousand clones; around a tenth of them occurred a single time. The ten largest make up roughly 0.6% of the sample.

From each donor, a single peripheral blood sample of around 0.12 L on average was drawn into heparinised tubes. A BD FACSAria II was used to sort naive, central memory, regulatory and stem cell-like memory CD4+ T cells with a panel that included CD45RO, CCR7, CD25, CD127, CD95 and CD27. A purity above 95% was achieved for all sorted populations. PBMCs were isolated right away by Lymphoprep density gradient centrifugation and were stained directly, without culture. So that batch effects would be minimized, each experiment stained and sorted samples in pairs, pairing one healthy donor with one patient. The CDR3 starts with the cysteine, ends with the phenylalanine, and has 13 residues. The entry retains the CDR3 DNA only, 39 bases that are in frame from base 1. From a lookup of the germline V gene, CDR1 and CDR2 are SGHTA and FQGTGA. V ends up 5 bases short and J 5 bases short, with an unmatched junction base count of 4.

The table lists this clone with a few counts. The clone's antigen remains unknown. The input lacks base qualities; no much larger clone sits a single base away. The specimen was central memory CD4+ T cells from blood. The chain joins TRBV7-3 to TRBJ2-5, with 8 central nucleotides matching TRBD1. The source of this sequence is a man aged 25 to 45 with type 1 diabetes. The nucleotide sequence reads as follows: TGTGCCAGCAGCGCCGGACAGGGCGAGACCCAGTACTTC. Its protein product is CASSAGQGETQYF.